These 16 T cell receptor beta chains were all obtained from the same sample, sequenced in a study of response to subunit inactivated influenza vaccine. MiXCR, applied by TCRdb to the RT-PCR reads, yields one record per CDR3 protein. Of 500,000 to 600,000 distinct CDR3 sequences listed, 12% are singletons. The specimen comprised PBMCs from blood, sampled on the day of vaccination. These receptors were taken from a man aged 50-59 years who received an inactivated influenza vaccine.

This clonotype was seen a handful of times. The chain joins TRBV4-2 to TRBJ2-1, with 12 bases that match TRBD2. Per the germline V gene, CDR1 is LGHNA and CDR2 is YNFKEQ. The junction had 12 bases not matched to a gene; V was cut back by 4 bases and J by 2 bases. The CDR3 is 19 residues long. CDR3 residues: CASSPRRLAGGSTYNEQFF. The CDR3 DNA sequence: TGTGCCAGCAGCCCCCGGAGGCTAGCGGGGGGGTCGACCTACAATGAGCAGTTCTTC.

The J gene is TRBJ2-5, the V gene TRBV7-8; D is uncertain. The germline gives CDR1 SGHVS, CDR2 FQNEAQ. There are 14 residues in the CDR3. V lost 5 bases and J 0 bases, leaving 10 bases between the germline ends. The CDR3 loop is CASSHDPHQETQYF. The CDR3 DNA follows: TGTGCCAGCAGCCACGACCCCCACCAAGAGACCCAGTACTTC.

The chain combines TRBV6-1 with TRBJ2-1; D unresolved. The germline V gene has CDR1 MNHNS and CDR2 SASEGT. This CDR3 has 15 amino acids. The germline V and J ends were trimmed by 3 bases and 5 bases, with 14 bases remaining between them. The CDR3 loop is CASSEGPRSDNEQFF. The CDR3 nucleotides read TGTGCCAGCAGTGAGGGTCCCCGGTCGGACAATGAGCAGTTCTTC.

The rearrangement uses TRBV7-2 and TRBJ2-5; 12 bases line up with TRBD2. The CDR3 sequence is 16 residues long. The junction had 3 bases not matched to a gene; V was cut back by 0 bases and J by 4 bases. Per the germline V gene, CDR1 is SGHTA and CDR2 is FQGNSA. In nucleotides, the CDR3 is TGTGCCAGCAGCTTAGCCGGACTAGCGGGAAGAGAGACCCAGTACTTC. Encoded protein: CASSLAGLAGRETQYF.

This clonotype occurred a few times. The junction differs from germline at one of its ends, possibly a read error. This chain uses TRBV6-2 or TRBV6-3 with TRBJ2-7; perhaps TRBD2 as D (6 bases). The CDR3 totals 13 residues. Germline assignment: CDR1 MNHEY and CDR2 SVGEGT. DNA of the CDR3: TGTGCCAGCAATCTGGCGGGGTCCTCCGAGCAGTACTTC. This gives the protein CASNLAGSSEQYF.

There are a few counts of this clonotype. The rearrangement links TRBV20-1 to TRBJ2-1, with no clear D. Trimming shortened V by 2 bases and J by 0 bases, and 11 bases separated the two germline ends. This CDR3 has 15 amino acids. Germline V lookup: CDR1 DFQATT, CDR2 SNEGSKA (reference sequence). CDR3 amino acids: CSARISFSSYNEQFF. Written as DNA, the CDR3 is TGCAGTGCTAGAATTTCCTTCAGCTCCTACAATGAGCAGTTCTTC.

This chain uses TRBV25-1 with TRBJ1-2; D possibly corresponds to TRBD1 (5 bases). Trimming took off 2 bases at V and 2 bases at J, with 9 bases between the two ends. The V gene's germline CDR1 is MGHDK and CDR2 SYGVNS. CDR3 length: 14 residues. CDR3 residues: CASSEARGNYGYTF. CDR3 DNA: TGTGCCAGCAGTGAAGCACGGGGCAACTATGGCTACACCTTC.

The CDR3 DNA follows: TGTGCCAGCAGACGGGGGGACACTGAAGCTTTCTTT. Its translation: CASRRGDTEAFF. V gene TRBV3-1 combines with J gene TRBJ1-1, with D possibly matching TRBD1 (5 bases). The V gene's germline CDR1 is LGHDT and CDR2 YNNKEL (reference sequence). The CDR3 length is 12 residues. Deletions cut 6 bases from V and 3 bases from J, with 8 bases between.

The sample holds many counts of this clonotype. The chain links TRBV9 to TRBJ2-3; the match to TRBD2 covers 12 bases. Germline V CDR1 and CDR2: SGDLS, YYNGEE. This CDR3 has 18 residues. J was trimmed by 3 bases and V by 0 bases; bases with no gene match: 8. This CDR3 is CASSVALTSGSLTDTQYF. The CDR3 coding sequence is TGTGCCAGCAGCGTAGCTTTGACTAGCGGGAGTCTAACAGATACGCAGTATTTT.

This clonotype was detected ten times or more. CDR3 region: CASSYLGLAGGIFDEQFF. CDR3 DNA sequence: TGTGCCAGCAGCTATCTGGGACTAGCGGGGGGGATATTCGATGAGCAGTTCTTC. The V and J genes are TRBV4-2 and TRBJ2-1; 16 positions match TRBD2. Trimming took 5 bases from V and 8 from J; bases not matched to a gene: 12. This CDR3 region has 18 residues. From germline, CDR1 is LGHNA and CDR2 YNFKEQ.

The chain is built from TRBV7-2 and TRBJ2-3, with 9 nucleotides matching TRBD2. Per germline, CDR1 SGHTA and CDR2 FQGNSA. The CDR3 is 17 amino acids. V gave up 1 base and J gave up 2 bases; unmatched junction bases: 7. This CDR3 reads CASSLVGLAGTTDTQYF. The CDR3, as DNA: TGTGCCAGCAGCTTAGTTGGGCTAGCGGGAACCACAGATACGCAGTATTTT.

The genes are TRBV19 and TRBJ2-1; possible D gene TRBD2, 6 bases. This CDR3 region has 15 residues. V was pared by 7 bases and J by 8 bases, with 21 bases between. Germline CDR1 reads LNHDA; CDR2 reads SQIVND (reference sequence). The chain's CDR3 is CASKSLRTNHDEQFF. As DNA, the CDR3 is TGTGCCAGTAAGTCCCTTCGGACTAACCATGATGAGCAGTTCTTC.

This clonotype was seen at least ten times. The genes are TRBV3-1 and TRBJ1-5, with 8 bases fitting TRBD1. The CDR3 spans 15 residues. The V and J ends lost 1 base and 3 bases, in that order; junction bases with no gene match: 2. The germline CDR1 and CDR2 sequences are LGHDT and YNNKEL (reference sequence). CDR3 sequence reads: CASSQGTGNNQPQHF. For the CDR3, the DNA is TGTGCCAGCAGCCAAGGGACAGGGAACAATCAGCCCCAGCATTTT.

The chain employs TRBV5-1 and TRBJ2-3, with TRBD1 identical over 9 bases. The CDR3 length is 14 residues. Germline trimming cut 6 bases from V and 6 bases from J; bases unmatched to any gene: 8. CDR1 and CDR2 (germline): SGHRS, YFSETQ. The CDR3 is CASTETGGGDTQYF. The CDR3 nucleotides read TGCGCCAGCACCGAGACAGGGGGAGGGGATACGCAGTATTTT.

Here the CDR3 reads CASSRQGRVTEAFF. CDR3 sequence (DNA): TGTGCCAGCAGTAGACAGGGGCGGGTCACTGAAGCTTTCTTT. The chain has TRBV6-1 and TRBJ1-1, with TRBD1 matching 8 bases. The CDR3 extends over 14 amino acids. Trimming took 5 bases from V and 4 from J; bases not matched to a gene: 6. Germline-derived CDR1 and CDR2 are MNHNS and SASEGT.

This clonotype was seen many times. The chain is built from TRBV2 and TRBJ2-3, with 8 positions matching TRBD1. Germline V gives CDR1 SNHLY, CDR2 FYNNEI. V gave up 5 bases and J gave up 1 base; unmatched junction bases: 8. CDR3 length: 16 amino acids. Here the CDR3 reads CASSRAGGAGTDTQYF. The CDR3 region has the DNA TGTGCCAGCAGTAGAGCAGGGGGCGCGGGCACAGATACGCAGTATTTT.